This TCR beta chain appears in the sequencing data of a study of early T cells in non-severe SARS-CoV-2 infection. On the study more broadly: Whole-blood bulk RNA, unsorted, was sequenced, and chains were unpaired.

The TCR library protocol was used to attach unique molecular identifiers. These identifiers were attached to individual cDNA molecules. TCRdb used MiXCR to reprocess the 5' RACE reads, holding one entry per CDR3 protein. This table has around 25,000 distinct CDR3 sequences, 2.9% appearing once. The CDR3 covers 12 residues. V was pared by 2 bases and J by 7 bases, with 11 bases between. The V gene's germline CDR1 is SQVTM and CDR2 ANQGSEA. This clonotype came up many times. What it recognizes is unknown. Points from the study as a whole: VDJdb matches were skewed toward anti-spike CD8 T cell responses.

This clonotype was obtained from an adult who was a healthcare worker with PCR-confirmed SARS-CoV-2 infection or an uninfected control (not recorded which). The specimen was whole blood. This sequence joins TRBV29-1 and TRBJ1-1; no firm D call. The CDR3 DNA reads TGCAGCGTTGAATTTCAGGCCAGTGAAGCTTTCTTT. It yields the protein CSVEFQASEAFF.